This T cell receptor (beta chain) originates from a study of blood T cells in healthy people across ages. The second PCR ran about 6 to 11 cycles with a sample-barcoded 5' primer and J-beta primers. In TCRdb, the 5' RACE reads were re-called with MiXCR into one record per CDR3 protein. Here the sample spans 660,000 or so distinct CDR3 sequences, 45% to 65% being singletons. The V gene's germline CDR1 is MGHRA and CDR2 YSYEKL. The CDR3 extends over 16 amino acids. V was trimmed by 1 base and J by 5 bases, leaving 15 bases between them. Source material: blood. The clonotype comes from a man between 60 and 70 years old in good health. The genes are TRBV4-1 and TRBJ1-5; tentatively, D is TRBD1 (5 bases). The CDR3 sequence: CASSQVSGGWDQPQHF. Here the CDR3 DNA reads TGCGCCAGCAGCCAAGTGTCGGGGGGTTGGGATCAGCCCCAGCATTTT.